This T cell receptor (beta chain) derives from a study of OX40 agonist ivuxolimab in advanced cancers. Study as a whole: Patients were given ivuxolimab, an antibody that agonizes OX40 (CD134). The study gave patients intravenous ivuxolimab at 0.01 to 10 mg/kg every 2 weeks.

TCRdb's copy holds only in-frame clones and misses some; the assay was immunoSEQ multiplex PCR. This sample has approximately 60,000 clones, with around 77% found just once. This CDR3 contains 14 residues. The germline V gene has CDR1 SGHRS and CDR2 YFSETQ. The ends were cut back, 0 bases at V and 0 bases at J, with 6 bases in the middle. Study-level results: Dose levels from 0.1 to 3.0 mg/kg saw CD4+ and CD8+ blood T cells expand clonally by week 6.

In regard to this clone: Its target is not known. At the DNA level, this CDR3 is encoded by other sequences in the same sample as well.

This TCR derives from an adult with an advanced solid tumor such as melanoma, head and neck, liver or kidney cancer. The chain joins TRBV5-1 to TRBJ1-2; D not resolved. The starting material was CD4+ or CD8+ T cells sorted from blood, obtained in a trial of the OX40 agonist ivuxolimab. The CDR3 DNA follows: TGCGCCAGCAGCTTGGAAACTCCTAACTATGGCTACACCTTC. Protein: CASSLETPNYGYTF.